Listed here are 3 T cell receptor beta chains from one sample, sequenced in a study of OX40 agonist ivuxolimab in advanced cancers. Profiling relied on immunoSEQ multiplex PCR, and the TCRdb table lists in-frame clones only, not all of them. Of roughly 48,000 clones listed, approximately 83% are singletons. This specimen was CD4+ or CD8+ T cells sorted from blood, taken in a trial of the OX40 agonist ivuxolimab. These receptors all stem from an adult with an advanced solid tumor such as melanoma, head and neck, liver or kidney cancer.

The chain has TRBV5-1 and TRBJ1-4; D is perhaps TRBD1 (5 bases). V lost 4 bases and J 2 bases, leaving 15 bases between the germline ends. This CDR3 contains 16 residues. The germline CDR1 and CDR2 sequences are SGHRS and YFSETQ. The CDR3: CASSLQGSSTNEKLFF. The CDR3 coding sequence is TGCGCCAGCAGCCTGCAGGGAAGTTCGACTAATGAAAAACTGTTTTTT.

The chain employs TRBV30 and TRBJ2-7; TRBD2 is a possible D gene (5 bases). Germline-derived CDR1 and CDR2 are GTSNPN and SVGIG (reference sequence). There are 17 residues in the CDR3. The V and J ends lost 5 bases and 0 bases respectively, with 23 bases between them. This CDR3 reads CAWADGLISGSSYEQYF. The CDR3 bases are TGTGCCTGGGCCGATGGACTTATCTCCGGATCCTCCTACGAGCAGTACTTC.

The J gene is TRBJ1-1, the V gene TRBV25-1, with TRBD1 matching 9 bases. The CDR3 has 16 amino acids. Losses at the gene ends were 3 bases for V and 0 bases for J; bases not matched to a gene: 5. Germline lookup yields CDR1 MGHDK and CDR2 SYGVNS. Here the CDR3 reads CASSEGGTGLNTEAFF. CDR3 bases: TGTGCCAGCAGTGAGGGAGGGACAGGGCTGAACACTGAAGCTTTCTTT.